Reported below is one TCR beta chain. Its antigen remains unidentified. It has no much larger one-base neighbor in the sample; base qualities were not kept. This sample was taken from a study of cytomegalovirus exposure and HLA in healthy donors (dated by TCRdb to about 2017). A note on the overall study: The roughly 670 repertoires of the first cohort and the 95 to 150 validation repertoires were produced on the same platform, according to a later analysis. A separate validation cohort of over a hundred different subjects was used in addition to the roughly 670-subject first cohort. High-throughput TCR immunosequencing, statistical association of individual TCRs with disease status, and machine learning were combined to predict cytomegalovirus infection status. The study was designed to test whether signatures of past pathogen exposure could be identified by cataloging public T cell receptors. General findings and caveats noted by the study authors: A total of around 150 TCR beta chains were listed by the study as associated with cytomegalovirus. Three of the identified cytomegalovirus-associated TCR beta chains were confirmed in vitro to be specific for cytomegalovirus antigens. Across donors, most TCR sequences were observed very rarely, whereas some public TCRs were present in many individuals. The authors suggested that the approach could potentially be extended to other disease states and immunological phenotypes. Subsequent analysis determined that TCRs grouped into clusters in the first cohort also showed a tendency toward co-occurrence across the 90 to 150 validation repertoires, and 94% of cluster scores exceeded 0. The validation cohort had no HLA typing available for a later analysis, so co-occurrence within that cohort was assessed over all 110 or so repertoires. Cytomegalovirus status was reported to be diagnosed by the classifier with high specificity and sensitivity in both the original and validation cohorts.

The CDR3, cysteine through phenylalanine, is 15 amino acids long. Of the read, only the CDR3 DNA is kept; its 45 bases are in frame from base 1. Trimming leaves V shorter by 1 base and J shorter by 3 bases, with the junction holding 4 bases beyond the gene matches. CDR1 is given as LNHNV and CDR2 as YYDKDF, both from the germline V gene (reference sequence). The library was made by the immunoSEQ multiplex PCR assay. Per the original workflow: To diagnose cytomegalovirus status from the catalog of TCR beta chain sequences, a statistical classification framework was built. TCRdb obtained this table from immuneACCESS and retained in-frame rearrangements with V and J assigned. These tables miss some clones; where compared with another copy, unresolved V genes account for less than half of the shortfall, and the remainder is unexplained. The V and J calls and clone size are taken from that table; D and trimming were inferred from the DNA. Here the sample has around 120,000 clones; 70% to 90% occur a single time. 1.9% of the sample is taken by the ten largest.

Separate from the approximately 690-subject first cohort, the validation cohort of 120 subjects was the group to which the donors belonged. The sample comprised PBMCs. The chain is made from TRBV15 and TRBJ2-7; 9 of the junction bases match TRBD2. The TCR was taken from a woman aged 18-35 years in good health and CMV-seronegative. CDR3 reads: CATSRVLAGSYEQYF. The DNA sequence reads TGTGCCACCAGCAGAGTACTAGCGGGCAGCTACGAGCAGTACTTC. When the CDR3 is completed using the reference TRBV15 and TRBJ2-7 genes on either side, the full variable domain is DAMVIQNPRYQVTQFGKPVTLSCSQTLNHNVMYWYQQKSSQAPKLLFHYYDKDFNNEADTPDNFQSRRPNTSFCFLDIRSPGLGDTAMYLCATSRVLAGSYEQYFGPGTRLTVT.